This T cell receptor (beta chain) comes out of a study of blood T cell repertoires in COVID-19. Study at large: Donors in the United States, Italy and Spain gave samples during acute or convalescent COVID-19. PBMCs, B-cell-depleted T cells, or T cells were the source of the cDNA or gDNA that made up the material.

The V and J ends lost 1 base and 6 bases respectively, with 14 bases between them. This CDR3 spans 15 amino acids. Germline V gives CDR1 LNHNV, CDR2 YYDKDF (reference sequence). As for this clone: This CDR3 is also generated by other DNA sequences in the sample.

In the original processing: Quantification of nucleated cells was approximated via reference gene primer amplification. Data came from immunoSEQ multiplex PCR; TCRdb stores just in-frame clones and leaves some out. V and J calls and clone size are given by that table; D and trimming were obtained from the DNA. The sample holds 65,000 or so clones; 70% to 90% are singletons and the top ten take roughly 3.2%. The V and J genes are TRBV15 and TRBJ2-3; D may be TRBD2 (7 bases). The receptor was isolated from a man in his fifties or sixties with active COVID-19. The specimen sequenced was peripheral blood. CDR3: CATSRVGGGMDTQYF. CDR3 nucleotides: TGTGCCACCAGCAGAGTGGGAGGGGGGATGGATACGCAGTATTTT.